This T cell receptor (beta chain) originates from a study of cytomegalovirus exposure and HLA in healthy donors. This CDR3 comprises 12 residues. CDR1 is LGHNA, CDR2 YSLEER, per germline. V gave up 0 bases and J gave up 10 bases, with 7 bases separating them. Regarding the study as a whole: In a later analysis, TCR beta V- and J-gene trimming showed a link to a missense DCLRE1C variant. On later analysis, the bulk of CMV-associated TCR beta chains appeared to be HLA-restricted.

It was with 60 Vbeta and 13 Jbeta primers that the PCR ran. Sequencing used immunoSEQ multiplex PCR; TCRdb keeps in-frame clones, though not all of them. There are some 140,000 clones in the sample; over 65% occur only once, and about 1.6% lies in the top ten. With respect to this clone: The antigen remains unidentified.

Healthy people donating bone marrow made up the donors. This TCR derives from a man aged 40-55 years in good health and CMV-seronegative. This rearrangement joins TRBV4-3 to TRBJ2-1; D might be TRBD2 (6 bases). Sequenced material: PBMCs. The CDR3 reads CASSQDRGEQFF. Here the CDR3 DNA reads TGCGCCAGCAGCCAAGATCGGGGGGAGCAGTTCTTC.